The clone carrying this T cell receptor (beta chain) occurred many times. No antigen is known for it. As for time point: newly diagnosed GD, antithyroid drugs for less than 3 months. PBMC RNA was the source of the TCR library. HTBI primers from iRepertoire and Arm-PCR of CDR3 regions yielded the TCR beta libraries. TCRdb re-called the multiplex PCR reads with MiXCR, one entry per CDR3 protein. The sample includes some 450,000 distinct CDR3 sequences, roughly 15% of them seen just once. This sample was included in a study of regulatory T cells in long-lasting Graves disease. Study-level results: Patients whose Graves' disease persisted exhibited lower TCR diversity than those newly diagnosed.

Trimming removed 1 base from V and 7 bases from J, with 8 bases in between. CDR3 length: 13 residues. Germline CDR1 is SGHTA and CDR2 is FQGNSA. The sample also formed part of further work on T cells in Graves' hyperthyroidism and ophthalmopathy.

This TCR was sampled from a woman in her thirties with Graves disease. The chain has TRBV7-2 and TRBJ2-1; no firm D call. Specimen: peripheral blood mononuclear cells (PBMCs), collected at new diagnosis, from a patient treated with antithyroid drugs. The chain's CDR3 is CASSLVSSNEQFF. The CDR3 region has the DNA TGTGCCAGCAGCTTAGTTAGCAGTAATGAGCAGTTCTTC.